The source of this TCR beta chain is a study of cytomegalovirus exposure and HLA in healthy donors. The PCR made use of 60 Vbeta and 13 Jbeta primers. In the original analysis: Counted up in a later analysis, unique TCR beta chains came to 65 million to 100 million, with about 9.9 million shared. The assay was immunoSEQ multiplex PCR, and TCRdb's table has in-frame clones only and misses some. Clone size and V and J calls were adopted from that table, with D and trimming inferred from the DNA. Of more than 150,000 clones in the sample, roughly 87% were seen once. Germline CDR1 reads MDHEN; CDR2 reads SYDVKM. This CDR3 region has 14 residues. V lost 7 bases, J lost 6 bases, and 9 bases stayed unmatched.

The chain joins TRBV28 to TRBJ1-2; TRBD1 aligns across 9 bases. The receptor's source is a girl in the first two years of life in good health and CMV-seronegative. The sample consisted of PBMCs. CDR3 DNA: TGTGCCAGCACTACGGACAGGGGTTTGGATGGCTACACCTTC. Translating it yields CASTTDRGLDGYTF.